One and the same sample provided the 18 T cell receptor beta chains below, sequenced in a study of blood T cell repertoires in COVID-19. Here immunoSEQ multiplex PCR was the method, and the copy in TCRdb shows in-frame clones only, minus some. In the table there are about 270,000 clones, approximately 90% of which are singletons. Sequencing was done on a sample of PBMCs or T cells enriched from blood (not recorded which). The source is a man aged 35 to 55 who had been exposed to COVID-19.

V usage is TRBV2 and J usage is TRBJ1-2; 7 bases are a match to TRBD1. This CDR3 is built from 13 residues. The germline CDR1 and CDR2 sequences are SNHLY and FYNNEI. With 4 bases clipped from V and 8 bases from J, the junction kept 7 bases outside the gene matches. CDR3 sequence (DNA): TGTGCCAGCAGTGGACAGGGTTCGTACGGCTACACCTTC. This translates into CASSGQGSYGYTF.

This sequence joins TRBV6-6 and TRBJ2-5; the match to TRBD1 covers 9 bases. The J segment lost 2 bases and the V segment lost 4 bases, leaving 8 bases of the junction unmatched. The CDR3 runs 16 residues. Germline lookup yields CDR1 MNHNY and CDR2 SVGAGI (reference sequence). CDR3 protein: CASSSNPDRGQETQYF. CDR3 nucleotide sequence: TGTGCCAGCAGTTCGAACCCAGACAGGGGGCAAGAGACCCAGTACTTC.

The rearrangement joins TRBV15 to TRBJ2-5; TRBD1 matches at 8 bases. This CDR3 is built from 14 residues. Looked up from germline, CDR1 is LNHNV and CDR2 is YYDKDF (reference sequence). J lost 2 bases, V lost 4 bases, and 3 bases had no gene match. CDR3 sequence (DNA): TGTGCCACCAGCACAGGACAGGGACAAGAGACCCAGTACTTC. Residues: CATSTGQGQETQYF.

The chain employs TRBV10-1 and TRBJ2-7; the D gene is possibly TRBD1 (5 bases). CDR1 and CDR2 from the germline V gene are WNHNN and SYGVQD (reference sequence). This CDR3 has 16 amino acids. Trimming pared 2 bases from V and 1 base from J, leaving 15 bases between. The CDR3 sequence: CASSERLIAGSYEQYF. The CDR3 bases are TGCGCCAGCAGTGAGCGGTTGATCGCAGGGTCCTACGAGCAGTACTTC.

The rearrangement joins TRBV29-1 to TRBJ2-7, with D tentatively TRBD2 (7 bases). CDR3 size: 11 residues. Germline CDR1 and CDR2: SQVTM and ANQGSEA. CDR3 protein: CAGGQGYEQYF. The CDR3 DNA is TGCGCCGGGGGGCAGGGGTACGAGCAGTACTTC.

The chain carries TRBV7-9 and TRBJ1-1; tentative D call: TRBD1 (5 bases). Germline values: CDR1 SEHNR, CDR2 FQNEAQ (reference sequence). Trimming pared 2 bases from V and 6 bases from J, leaving 10 bases between. The CDR3 is made up of 13 amino acids. The DNA for the CDR3 is TGTGCCAGCAGCTTAAGGGGATTATCTGAAGCTTTCTTT. This gives the protein CASSLRGLSEAFF.

This sequence joins TRBV24-1 and TRBJ2-5; D possibly corresponds to TRBD1 (7 bases). Trimming took 1 base from V and 2 from J, leaving 13 bases between them. The V gene's germline CDR1 is KGHDR and CDR2 SFDVKD. The CDR3 consists of 16 residues. The CDR3 nucleotides are TGTGCCACCAGTGATTTAGGACAGGAGGGTCAAGAGACCCAGTACTTC. As protein: CATSDLGQEGQETQYF.

The V call is TRBV2, the J call TRBJ2-7; no reliable D call. Trimming removed 4 bases from V and 2 bases from J, with 3 bases in between. Germline CDR1 is SNHLY and CDR2 is FYNNEI. The CDR3 extends over 11 amino acids. The CDR3 bases are TGTGCCAGCAGTGGAGCCTACGAGCAGTACTTC. This encodes CASSGAYEQYF.

The V gene is TRBV28, the J gene TRBJ2-1; TRBD2 matches at 11 bases. V lost 4 bases and J lost 6; bases outside the gene matches: 5. Germline CDR1 is MDHEN and CDR2 is SYDVKM. CDR3 size: 15 residues. In DNA, the CDR3 is TGTGCCAGCAGTTCACTAGCGGGAGACTTCAATGAGCAGTTCTTC. Translating it yields CASSSLAGDFNEQFF.

The J gene is TRBJ2-1, the V gene TRBV10-1; possible D gene TRBD1, 6 bases. The V gene's germline CDR1 is WNHNN and CDR2 SYGVQD (reference sequence). This CDR3 is built from 16 residues. Trimming pared 3 bases from V and 0 bases from J, leaving 12 bases between. The CDR3 sequence: CASSDDRLSSYNEQFF. CDR3 bases: TGCGCCAGCAGTGATGACAGGCTTAGCTCCTACAATGAGCAGTTCTTC.

The rearrangement links TRBV5-1 to TRBJ1-2; D is uncertain. Germline loops: CDR1 SGHRS, CDR2 YFSETQ. CDR3 length equals 13 residues. Trimming cost V 0 bases and J 3 bases, with 6 bases left between them. CDR3 DNA: TGCGCCAGCAGCTTGGGAGAATACTATGGCTACACCTTC. This gives the protein CASSLGEYYGYTF.

The chain carries TRBV6-4 and TRBJ1-5; D uncertain. V lost 3 bases to trimming and J lost 2 bases, with 5 bases between them. This CDR3 comprises 13 residues. Germline CDR1 reads MRHNA; CDR2 reads SNTAGT. CDR3 residues: CASSDEGNQPQHF. The CDR3 nucleotides are TGTGCCAGCAGTGATGAGGGCAATCAGCCCCAGCATTTT.

V usage is TRBV11-3 and J usage is TRBJ2-3; 13 nucleotides line up with TRBD2. Germline assignment: CDR1 SGHNT and CDR2 YENEEA. This CDR3 has 16 residues. V shed 0 bases, J shed 3 bases, and the junction held 0 bases outside the gene matches. The CDR3 here is CASSLEGLAGTDTQYF. The DNA of the CDR3 is TGTGCCAGCAGCTTAGAGGGACTAGCGGGGACAGATACGCAGTATTTT.

The CDR3 DNA follows: TGTGCCAGTAGTATAGTCCTTGTTCGGTTGGGCCCCAGCTCCTACAATGAGCAGTTCTTC. Protein: CASSIVLVRLGPSSYNEQFF. The chain couples TRBV19 to TRBJ2-1; D gene unclear. Trimming pared 1 base from V and 0 bases from J, leaving 22 bases between. CDR1 and CDR2 from the germline V gene are LNHDA and SQIVND (reference sequence). This CDR3 comprises 20 residues.

This sequence joins TRBV4-3 and TRBJ1-4, with unresolved D. V lost 0 bases to trimming and J lost 8 bases, with 13 bases between them. The length of the CDR3 is 15 residues. Germline assignment: CDR1 LGHNA and CDR2 YSLEER. The CDR3 DNA is TGCGCCAGCAGCCAAGACGGAGACGGATACGAAAAACTGTTTTTT. Amino acids: CASSQDGDGYEKLFF.

The gene calls are TRBV28 and TRBJ2-7; D may be TRBD1 (5 bases). This CDR3 has 14 residues. V shed 6 bases and J shed 0 bases, with 12 bases lying between them. The V gene's germline CDR1 is MDHEN and CDR2 SYDVKM. In DNA form, the CDR3 reads TGTGCCAGCAGCGGCAGGGATGGCTCCTACGAGCAGTACTTC. Protein product: CASSGRDGSYEQYF.

A few counts support this clone. The genes are TRBV7-2 and TRBJ2-7; 11 nucleotides line up with TRBD2. The junction had 3 bases not matched to a gene; V was cut back by 5 bases and J by 3 bases. CDR3 length: 14 residues. The germline V gene encodes CDR1 SGHTA and CDR2 FQGNSA. In DNA form, the CDR3 reads TGTGCCAGCAGCCAGGGACTAGCGGACTACGAGCAGTACTTC. Protein product: CASSQGLADYEQYF.

This clone was counted between two and nine times. This rearrangement joins TRBV4-2 to TRBJ1-5, with D uncertain. The V gene's germline CDR1 is LGHNA and CDR2 YNFKEQ. The V gene lost 0 bases and the J gene lost 6 bases, with 21 bases spanning the gap. The CDR3 is made up of 18 amino acids. CDR3 DNA: TGTGCCAGCAGCCAAGATGCCACGGGAACCTCGCCCACTCAGCCCCAGCATTTT. It codes for CASSQDATGTSPTQPQHF.